Below, 27 T cell receptor beta chains from the same sample are listed, as sequenced in a study of technical replicates of blood from a handful of donors (dated by TCRdb to 2015 to 2018). Receptor amplification or capture employed the immunoSEQ multiplex PCR assay. The table was pulled from immuneACCESS by TCRdb, which kept in-frame rearrangements only. Such tables lose some clones; where checked, under half of the loss comes from unresolved V genes, and the rest has no known cause. The sample includes 75,000 to 100,000 clones, with around 94% observed a single time. The ten largest clones add up to 0.25% of the sample. Material: T cells isolated from PBMCs. These receptors all come from a human donor in good health.

The rearrangement uses TRBV19 and TRBJ2-5; TRBD1 might be the D (6 bases). From germline, CDR1 is LNHDA and CDR2 SQIVND (reference sequence). The CDR3 spans 15 residues. Trimming cost V 1 base and J 1 base, with 10 bases left between them. CDR3 in amino acids: CASSIGRQVQETQYF. As DNA, the CDR3 is TGTGCCAGTAGTATAGGCCGACAGGTCCAAGAGACCCAGTACTTC.

This rearrangement joins TRBV7-9 to TRBJ1-1, with TRBD1 identical over 8 bases. This CDR3 has 15 amino acids. CDR1 SEHNR and CDR2 FQNEAQ come from the germline V gene (reference sequence). V dropped 5 bases and J dropped 1; count of bases not matched to a gene: 6. The CDR3 spells CASSPNRGRNTEAFF. DNA for the CDR3: TGTGCCAGCAGCCCGAACAGGGGGAGGAACACTGAAGCTTTCTTT.

The gene calls are TRBV6-1 and TRBJ2-7; D may be TRBD1 (5 bases). Trimming took off 6 bases at V and 2 bases at J, with 8 bases between the two ends. The germline V gene has CDR1 MNHNS and CDR2 SASEGT. The CDR3 contains 12 residues. The CDR3 region is CASRDSPYEQYF. The CDR3 bases are TGTGCCAGCAGAGACAGTCCCTACGAGCAGTACTTC.

The chain couples TRBV5-6 to TRBJ1-3; tentative D call: TRBD1 (6 bases). In germline, CDR1 is SGHDT, CDR2 YYEEEE. The CDR3 has 15 amino acids. V lost 3 bases, J lost 3 bases, and 13 bases lay in between. The CDR3 nucleotides are TGTGCCAGCAGCTCCCTTACGACAGGTGGAAACACCATATATTTT. Translating gives CASSSLTTGGNTIYF. The whole variable domain, filled in from reference TRBV5-6 and TRBJ1-3, reads DAGVTQSPTHLIKTRGQQVTLRCSPKSGHDTVSWYQQALGQGPQFIFQYYEEEERQRGNFPDRFSGHQFPNYSSELNVNALLLGDSALYLCASSSLTTGGNTIYFGEGSWLTVV.

In this sample, this clone turned up once. CDR3 amino acids: CASSAETGPLYGYTF. The CDR3 nucleotides read TGCGCCAGCAGCGCGGAGACAGGGCCCCTCTATGGCTACACCTTC. V usage is TRBV5-1 and J usage is TRBJ1-2; 7 positions match TRBD1. This CDR3 is built from 15 residues. Germline V gene data show CDR1 as SGHRS and CDR2 as YFSETQ. J gave up 4 bases and V 4 bases, and 10 bases lay outside the gene matches.

The chain links TRBV7-6 to TRBJ2-5; D might be TRBD2 (5 bases). V was pared by 1 base and J by 5 bases, with 14 bases between. CDR1 and CDR2 from the germline V gene are SGHVS and FNYEAQ. The CDR3 spans 15 residues. This CDR3 reads CASSLDSIEGETQYF. CDR3 bases: TGTGCCAGCAGCTTAGATTCGATCGAGGGTGAGACCCAGTACTTC.

The V gene is TRBV6-5, the J gene TRBJ1-1; D is ambiguous. The ends were cut back, 3 bases at V and 4 bases at J, with 15 bases in the middle. Germline V gives CDR1 MNHEY, CDR2 SVGAGI. The CDR3 consists of 15 residues. The CDR3 nucleotides read TGTGCCAGCAGTTATTCACTGGGGAGGATCACTGAAGCTTTCTTT. It specifies CASSYSLGRITEAFF.

This chain links TRBV6-5 with TRBJ2-3, with D uncertain. V shed 5 bases and J shed 7 bases, with 7 bases lying between them. Germline CDR1 is MNHEY and CDR2 is SVGAGI. The CDR3 length is 11 residues. The CDR3 sequence is CASSLGNTQYF. CDR3 sequence (DNA): TGTGCCAGCAGTCTAGGAAATACGCAGTATTTT.

V is TRBV27 and J is TRBJ1-5; perhaps TRBD1 as D (5 bases). This CDR3 is built from 16 residues. V lost 0 bases, J lost 3 bases, and 12 bases lay in between. The V gene's germline CDR1 is MNHEY and CDR2 SMNVEV (reference sequence). CDR3 DNA: TGTGCCAGCAGTTTATCGGCAGGGCTGACCAATCAGCCCCAGCATTTT. Protein product: CASSLSAGLTNQPQHF.

Note on this clone: Germline is not matched at one junction end, which may reflect a read error. The genes are TRBV7-7 and TRBJ2-5; TRBD2 matches at 14 bases. Germline lookup yields CDR1 SSHAT and CDR2 FNYEAQ (reference sequence). This CDR3 comprises 17 residues. CDR3 sequence reads: CASSLGGTSGGRETQYF. The CDR3 DNA follows: TGTGCTAGCAGCTTAGGAGGGACTAGCGGGGGTCGGGAGACCCAGTACTTC.

The chain has TRBV19 and TRBJ2-1; 10 nucleotides match TRBD2. In germline, CDR1 is LNHDA, CDR2 SQIVND (reference sequence). Unmatched junction bases numbered 8, after V lost 8 bases and J lost 10 bases. The CDR3 is 13 residues long. CDR3 region: CASASSGSREQFF. In DNA, the CDR3 is TGTGCCAGTGCGTCTAGCGGGAGTCGGGAGCAGTTCTTC.

The chain employs TRBV5-1 and TRBJ2-1, with TRBD1 matching over 8 bases. This CDR3 is built from 16 residues. Germline V gives CDR1 SGHRS, CDR2 YFSETQ. V dropped 4 bases and J dropped 8; count of bases not matched to a gene: 14. CDR3 sequence reads: CASSPRTGSPNDEQFF. CDR3 bases: TGCGCCAGCAGCCCCAGGACAGGGAGCCCCAACGATGAGCAGTTCTTC.

This clone was found once. The chain uses TRBV2 and TRBJ1-1; possibly TRBD1 for D (6 bases). Trimming shortened V by 6 bases and J by 7 bases, and 18 bases separated the two germline ends. The CDR3 covers 14 residues. The germline V gene encodes CDR1 SNHLY and CDR2 FYNNEI. The CDR3 region has the DNA TGTGCCAGCAGCTCTGAGGGGGTTGCACGTGAAGCTTTCTTT. Its protein is CASSSEGVAREAFF. Full variable domain (remainder filled in from reference TRBV2 and TRBJ1-1): EPEVTQTPSHQVTQMGQEVILRCVPISNHLYFYWYRQILGQKVEFLVSFYNNEISEKSEIFDDQFSVERPDGSNFTLKIRSTKLEDSAMYFCASSSEGVAREAFFGQGTRLTVV.

The chain carries TRBV5-6 and TRBJ1-2; perhaps TRBD1 as D (5 bases). This CDR3 has 16 amino acids. The germline V gene encodes CDR1 SGHDT and CDR2 YYEEEE. Trimming cost V 0 bases and J 3 bases, with 15 bases left between them. CDR3 amino acids: CASSLGQRGIYYGYTF. In DNA form, the CDR3 reads TGTGCCAGCAGCTTGGGACAGCGCGGGATATACTATGGCTACACCTTC. The full variable domain, its missing parts supplied by reference TRBV5-6 and TRBJ1-2, is DAGVTQSPTHLIKTRGQQVTLRCSPKSGHDTVSWYQQALGQGPQFIFQYYEEEERQRGNFPDRFSGHQFPNYSSELNVNALLLGDSALYLCASSLGQRGIYYGYTFGSGTRLTVV.

The chain recombines TRBV30 with TRBJ2-5; 9 nucleotides match TRBD2. Germline CDR1 reads GTSNPN; CDR2 reads SVGIG (reference sequence). This CDR3 has 15 residues. V shed 4 bases and J 7 bases; nucleotides not matched to a gene: 13. CDR3 coding DNA: TGTGCCTGGACCCCAACTATACTAGCGGGCGGGACCCAGTACTTC. This encodes CAWTPTILAGGTQYF.

The chain employs TRBV7-9 and TRBJ2-1, with a possible D match to TRBD2 (6 bases). CDR1 and CDR2 from the germline V gene are SEHNR and FQNEAQ (reference sequence). The CDR3 contains 15 residues. V lost 2 bases, J lost 7 bases, and 15 bases lay in between. CDR3 bases: TGTGCCAGCAGCTTAATCGGGAGTATCGGGAATGAGCAGTTCTTC. Translating it yields CASSLIGSIGNEQFF.

The chain recombines TRBV10-1 with TRBJ2-5; 10 bases line up with TRBD1. Per the germline V gene, CDR1 is WNHNN and CDR2 is SYGVQD (reference sequence). V was pared by 3 bases and J by 5 bases, with 6 bases of the junction left unmatched. This CDR3 spans 15 amino acids. The CDR3 region has the DNA TGCGCCAGCAGTGACGGACAGGGGGGCCGGGAGACCCAGTACTTC. Protein product: CASSDGQGGRETQYF.

DNA of the CDR3: TGTGCCAGCAGCTTTGAAGGACTAGCTAAAACCGGGGAGCTGTTTTTT. Translation: CASSFEGLAKTGELFF. The chain links TRBV5-4 to TRBJ2-2; 8 positions agree with TRBD2. The CDR3 runs to 16 residues. The V gene end was trimmed by 2 bases and the J gene end by 5 bases; junction bases not matched to a gene: 8. Germline-derived CDR1 and CDR2 are SGHNT and YYREEE (reference sequence). The entire variable domain, with the rest obtained from reference TRBV5-4 and TRBJ2-2, is as follows: ETGVTQSPTHLIKTRGQQVTLRCSSQSGHNTVSWYQQALGQGPQFIFQYYREEENGRGNFPPRFSGLQFPNYSSELNVNALELDDSALYLCASSFEGLAKTGELFFGEGSRLTVL.

V and J are TRBV19 and TRBJ1-2; 7 bases are a match to TRBD1. The CDR3 spans 15 residues. The junction had 5 bases not matched to a gene; V was cut back by 2 bases and J by 2 bases. Germline V gives CDR1 LNHDA, CDR2 SQIVND (reference sequence). CDR3 loop: CASSIRSRGNYGYTF. For the CDR3, the DNA is TGTGCCAGTAGTATAAGATCCAGGGGGAACTATGGCTACACCTTC.

The chain carries TRBV4-1 and TRBJ2-7; D call uncertain. The V gene's germline CDR1 is MGHRA and CDR2 YSYEKL. CDR3 size: 15 residues. V lost 4 bases and J 3 bases, leaving 16 bases between the germline ends. In DNA, the CDR3 is TGCGCCAGCAGCCCAGATAGGCAGGCCCACTACGAGCAGTACTTC. This sequence encodes CASSPDRQAHYEQYF.

This chain uses TRBV30 with TRBJ2-7; the D gene is possibly TRBD1 (6 bases). Germline V gene sequence: CDR1 GTSNPN, CDR2 SVGIG (reference sequence). This CDR3 is built from 13 residues. Trimming removed 1 base from V and 2 bases from J, with 9 bases in between. CDR3 protein: CAWSGGQAYEQYF. In DNA, the CDR3 is TGTGCCTGGAGTGGGGGGCAGGCCTACGAGCAGTACTTC. The entire variable domain, with the rest obtained from reference TRBV30 and TRBJ2-7, is as follows: SQTIHQWPATLVQPVGSPLSLECTVEGTSNPNLYWYRQAAGRGLQLLFYSVGIGQISSEVPQNLSASRPQDRQFILSSKKLLLSDSGFYLCAWSGGQAYEQYFGPGTRLTVT.

This clone appeared a single time. The chain has TRBV6-4 and TRBJ2-5; 8 bases match TRBD2. The V segment lost 4 bases and the J segment 5 bases; nucleotides outside the gene matches: 15. Germline values: CDR1 MRHNA, CDR2 SNTAGT. The CDR3 has 17 residues. CDR3 residues: CASSVLMTGGGQETQYF. For the CDR3, the DNA is TGTGCCAGCAGTGTCCTTATGACGGGAGGGGGGCAGGAGACCCAGTACTTC.

The V and J genes are TRBV7-2 and TRBJ2-5; no definite D call. CDR3 size: 9 residues. V lost 10 bases and J 7 bases, leaving 7 bases between the germline ends. CDR1 is SGHTA, CDR2 FQGNSA, per germline. The CDR3 protein is CATPGTQYF. The CDR3 coding sequence is TGTGCCACCCCGGGGACCCAGTACTTC.

This rearrangement joins TRBV15 to TRBJ1-4; 7 nucleotides line up with TRBD1. After removal of 1 base from V and 8 bases from J, the junction contained 16 bases not matched to a gene. Per germline, CDR1 LNHNV and CDR2 YYDKDF (reference sequence). The CDR3 length is 18 residues. CDR3 sequence (DNA): TGTGCCACCAGCAGAGCTGTATTGCGTAGACAGGGTGAAGAAAAACTGTTTTTT. It translates to CATSRAVLRRQGEEKLFF.

The CDR3 nucleotides are TGTGCCATCAGTGCACAGGGGTTGAGCAATCAGCCCCAGCATTTT. This translates into CAISAQGLSNQPQHF. The chain joins TRBV10-3 to TRBJ1-5; 7 nucleotides agree with TRBD1. The CDR3 is made up of 15 amino acids. Per germline, CDR1 ENHRY and CDR2 SYGVKD. After removal of 4 bases from V and 1 base from J, the junction contained 4 bases not matched to a gene.

This chain uses TRBV9 with TRBJ2-1, with D possibly TRBD2 on 6 matching bases. The germline V gene has CDR1 SGDLS and CDR2 YYNGEE. Trimming took 0 bases from V and 0 from J, leaving 13 bases between them. The CDR3 consists of 17 residues. Here the CDR3 DNA reads TGTGCCAGCAGCGTAGAATGGGGGGTCAGCTCCTACAATGAGCAGTTCTTC. Translation: CASSVEWGVSSYNEQFF.

The chain has TRBV29-1 and TRBJ1-2, with 7 positions matching TRBD1. CDR3 size: 15 residues. CDR1 and CDR2 (germline): SQVTM, ANQGSEA. V was pared by 0 bases and J by 8 bases, with 12 bases of the junction left unmatched. CDR3 residues: CSVEDVPTGSGGYTF. The CDR3 nucleotides read TGCAGCGTTGAAGATGTACCGACAGGGTCAGGAGGCTACACCTTC.